A selection of T cell receptor beta chains follows, all from one sample in a study of tumor-infiltrating lymphocytes in primary liver carcinoma. MiXCR, run by TCRdb on the multiplex PCR reads, gives a single entry per CDR3 protein. The sample has almost 200,000 distinct CDR3 sequences, less than 70% seen once. Sequenced material: peripheral blood. These receptors were collected from a woman aged 60-75 years with primary liver carcinoma and hepatitis B virus infection. The CDR3 runs from the conserved cysteine through the conserved F or W. The D gene is left open where the match is weak. Expanded clones get a size class; other rows say once, few or many, or leave the size out.

few TRBD2 TRBJ2-1 TRBV5-1 CASSRGTSGLNEQFF TGCGCTAGCAGCCGGGGGACTAGCGGACTCAATGAGCAGTTCTTC
once TRBD1 TRBJ2-2 TRBV2 CASSGGQGNGELFF TGTGCCAGCAGTGGCGGACAGGGTAACGGGGAGCTGTTTTTT
- - TRBJ2-1 TRBV7-9 CASSSTSAENYNEQFF TGTGCCAGCAGCTCCACTTCAGCGGAAAACTACAATGAGCAGTTCTTC
- - TRBJ1-1 TRBV11-3 CASSFPQGRRGTEAFF TGTGCCAGCAGCTTCCCGCAGGGGAGGAGAGGCACTGAAGCTTTCTTC
few - TRBJ1-2 TRBV6-1 CASLDLGYGYTF TGTGCCAGCTTGGACCTGGGGTATGGCTACACCTTC
- - TRBJ2-1 TRBV4-2 CASSLQADNNVQFF TGTGCCAGCAGCCTACAAGCGGACAACAATGTGCAGTTCTTC
once - TRBJ1-5 TRBV4-2 CASSPIKGGFQPQHF TGTGCCAGCAGCCCAATAAAGGGGGGGTTTCAGCCCCAGCATTTT
- - TRBJ2-2 TRBV5-1 CASNLGRVNTGELFF TGCGCCAGCAACTTAGGGCGAGTGAACACCGGGGAGCTGTTTTTT
- TRBD1 TRBJ2-2 TRBV6-2/TRBV6-3 CASGYHDRAIGPGELFF TGTGCCAGTGGTTACCACGACAGGGCGATTGGGCCCGGGGAGCTGTTTTTT
- TRBD2 TRBJ2-1 TRBV6-1 CASSRPAGVAKEQFF TGTGCCAGCAGCCGCCCCGCGGGAGTAGCAAAAGAGCAGTTCTTC
many - TRBJ1-1 TRBV5-4 CASSLEGPLNTEAFF TGTGCCAGCAGCTTGGAAGGACCGCTGAACACTGAAGCTTTCTTT
- - TRBJ2-1 TRBV11-2 CTSSLVLNSYNEQFF TGTACCAGCAGCTTAGTCTTGAACTCCTACAATGAGCAGTTCTTC
- - TRBJ1-5 TRBV28 CASSLGQNSNEPQHF TGTGCCAGCAGTCTCGGACAGAATAGCAATGAGCCCCAGCATTTT
once - TRBJ2-1 TRBV11-1 CAGSVIGYNEQFF TGTGCCGGCAGCGTAATTGGATACAATGAGCAGTTCTTC
- - TRBJ2-2 TRBV11-1 CASSYPRGGNTGKLFF TGTGCCAGTAGCTACCCGCGGGGCGGAAACACCGGGAAGCTGTTTTTT
- - TRBJ2-2 TRBV14 CASNQELPQNTGELFF TGTGCCAGCAACCAAGAACTACCTCAGAACACCGGGGAGCTGTTTTTT
many - TRBJ2-2 TRBV6-1 CASRTGTAATGELFF TGTGCCAGCAGGACCGGGACGGCGGCCACCGGGGAGCTGTTTTTT
- TRBD1 TRBJ2-7 TRBV11-2 CASSLWDSSHGQYF TGTGCCAGCAGCTTGTGGGACAGCTCCCACGGGCAGTACTTC
- - TRBJ2-2 TRBV7-9 CASSLGLTGDSGELFF TGTGCCAGCAGCCTAGGACTAACGGGAGATTCCGGGGAGCTGTTTTTT
- TRBD1 TRBJ2-5 TRBV7-9 CASSFRDRYQGTQYF TGTGCCAGCAGCTTCCGGGACAGGTACCAAGGGACCCAGTACTTC
- - TRBJ2-6 TRBV11-2 CASSTGPSRANVQTF TGTGCCAGCAGCACCGGGCCGTCTAGGGCCAACGTCCAGACTTTC
many - TRBJ1-2 TRBV12-3/TRBV12-4 CASSERGGRPTTNVGYTF TGTGCCAGCAGCGAAAGGGGGGGGCGCCCCACAACTAACGTAGGCTACACCTTC
many - TRBJ1-1 TRBV11-2 CASSFEPGGNTEAFF TGTGCCAGCAGCTTTGAACCCGGCGGTAACACTGAAGCTTTCTTT
- - TRBJ2-1 TRBV12-3/TRBV12-4 CASIREREQFF TGTGCCAGCATTCGAGAGCGTGAGCAGTTCTTC
few TRBD1 TRBJ2-3 TRBV28 CASSPITGVRATDTQYF TGTGCCAGCAGCCCGATTACAGGGGTTCGGGCCACAGATACGCAGTATTTT
- TRBD2 TRBJ2-7 TRBV4-1 CASNRLSGTSETYKQYF TGCGCCAGCAACCGCCTATCCGGGACTAGCGAGACCTACAAGCAGTACTTC
many - TRBJ1-2 TRBV6-1 CASSAEGEGGYTF TGTGCCAGCAGTGCTGAAGGGGAAGGCGGCTACACCTTC
- TRBD2 TRBJ2-1 TRBV5-6 CASSLDLMGGVNNEQFF TGTGCCAGCAGCTTGGATCTCATGGGGGGGGTAAACAATGAGCAGTTCTTC
- - TRBJ2-7 TRBV11-3 CASRYTDERYF TGTGCTAGCAGGTATACCGACGAGCGGTACTTC
- TRBD2 TRBJ2-1 TRBV28 CASSTAGLAGGGNEQFF TGTGCCAGCAGCACAGCCGGTTTAGCGGGAGGGGGGAATGAGCAGTTCTTC
- - TRBJ2-1 TRBV5-1 CASSSDALSYNEQFF TGCGCCAGCAGCTCAGATGCCCTCTCCTACAATGAGCAGTTCTTC
few - TRBJ1-4 TRBV12-3/TRBV12-4 CASSFVEGSEKLFF TGTGCCAGCAGTTTTGTGGAGGGCAGCGAAAAGCTGTTTTTT
- - TRBJ2-7 TRBV11-1 CASSLRAGGSYEQYF TGTGCCAGCAGCTTAAGGGCGGGTGGAAGCTACGAGCAGTACTTC
once - TRBJ2-7 TRBV11-2 CASSLYRDPSLEQYF TGTGCCAGCAGCTTATACCGGGACCCCTCCCTCGAGCAGTACTTC
few - TRBJ2-3 TRBV11-2 CATCEGQNGVDTRYF TGTGCCACCTGCGAGGGCCAGAATGGTGTAGATACGCGGTATTTT
- - TRBJ1-2 TRBV30 CAWSVQRSRGWYYGYTF TGTGCCTGGAGTGTACAGAGAAGCAGGGGATGGTACTATGGCTACACCTTC
many TRBD1 TRBJ1-1 TRBV6-5 CASRRGTGEAFF TGTGCCAGCAGGAGAGGGACAGGGGAAGCTTTCTTT
- - TRBJ2-2 TRBV5-1 CASSRVQGPRNTGELFF TGCGCCAGCAGTCGGGTCCAGGGGCCCAGGAACACCGGGGAGCTGTTTTTT
many - TRBJ2-1 TRBV6-2/TRBV6-3 CASSYPGWVSAGSYNEQFF TGTGCCAGCAGTTACCCTGGATGGGTGTCGGCTGGCTCCTACAATGAGCAGTTCTTC
few TRBD2 TRBJ2-1 TRBV12-3/TRBV12-4 CATSLGGLADYNEQFF TGTGCCACCAGTTTAGGGGGACTAGCGGACTACAATGAGCAGTTCTTC
- TRBD2 TRBJ2-5 TRBV2 CAISRTSGRGETQYF TGTGCCATCAGTCGGACTAGCGGGAGGGGAGAGACCCAGTACTTC
once - TRBJ2-7 TRBV4-2 CASSQDAVSDYGQYF TGTGCCAGCAGCCAAGATGCAGTGTCGGACTACGGGCAGTACTTC
- TRBD2 TRBJ2-5 TRBV11-1 CASSLAACLAGVGTQYF TGTGCCAGCAGCTTAGCGGCGTGCCTAGCGGGTGTGGGGACCCAGTACTTC
- - TRBJ2-6 TRBV6-1 CASSAVFSGANVLTF TGTGCCAGCAGCGCGGTGTTCTCTGGGGCCAACGTCCTGACTTTC
- - TRBJ2-7 TRBV10-1 CAGSPDSYEQYF TGCGCCGGCAGCCCGGATTCCTACGAGCAGTACTTC
- - TRBJ1-4 TRBV7-4 CAISSPPGPLIKLFF TGTGCCATCAGCTCACCCCCGGGACCTCTAATAAAACTGTTTTTT
- TRBD2 TRBJ2-1 TRBV11-2 CASNLGFLADYNEQLF TGCGCCAGCAACTTAGGTTTTCTAGCGGACTACAATGAGCAGCTCTTC
- TRBD1 TRBJ2-3 TRBV30 CAWSAGQGEDTQYF TGTGCCTGGAGTGCGGGACAGGGGGAAGATACGCAGTATTTT
- - TRBJ1-3 TRBV11-3 CASHFDREARNTVYF TGTGCCAGCCACTTCGACAGAGAAGCTCGAAACACCGTATATTTT
few - TRBJ2-3 TRBV5-4 CASNLAGGRGGSDTQYF TGTGCCAGCAACTTGGCCGGGGGCAGGGGAGGATCAGATACGCAGTATTTT
few - TRBJ1-2 TRBV12-3/TRBV12-4 CASSNQGHYGYTF TGTGCCAGCAGTAACCAGGGACACTATGGCTACACCTTC
- TRBD1 TRBJ2-3 TRBV11-2 CASSQGTGGLHSNQSQYF TGTGCCAGCAGCCAGGGGACAGGGGGGCTCCACAGCAATCAGTCCCAGTATTTT
many TRBD1 TRBJ2-1 TRBV10-3 CAIWTGEPNNEQFF TGTGCCATTTGGACAGGGGAACCCAACAATGAGCAGTTCTTC
once - TRBJ2-3 TRBV5-1 CTSSDEGLLITDTEYF TGCACCAGCAGCGATGAGGGACTGCTAATCACAGATACGGAGTATTTT
once TRBD1 TRBJ2-1 TRBV11-1 CASSLGQASSYNEQFF TGTGCCAGCAGCTTGGGACAGGCCAGCTCCTACAATGAGCAGTTCTTC